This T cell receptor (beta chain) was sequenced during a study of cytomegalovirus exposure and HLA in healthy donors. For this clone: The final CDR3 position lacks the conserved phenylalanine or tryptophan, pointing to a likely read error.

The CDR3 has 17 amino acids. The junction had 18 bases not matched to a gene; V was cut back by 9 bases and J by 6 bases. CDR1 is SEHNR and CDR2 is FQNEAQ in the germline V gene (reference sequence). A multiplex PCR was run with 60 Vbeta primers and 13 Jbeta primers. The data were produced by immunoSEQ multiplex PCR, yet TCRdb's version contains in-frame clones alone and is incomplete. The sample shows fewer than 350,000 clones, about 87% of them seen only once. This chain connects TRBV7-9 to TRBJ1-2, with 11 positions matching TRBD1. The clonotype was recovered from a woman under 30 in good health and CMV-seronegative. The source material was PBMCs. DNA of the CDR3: TGTGCCAGAAGCCCCGTTGGGAGGACAGGGGGCCATGATGGCTACACCTCC. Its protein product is CARSPVGRTGGHDGYTS.